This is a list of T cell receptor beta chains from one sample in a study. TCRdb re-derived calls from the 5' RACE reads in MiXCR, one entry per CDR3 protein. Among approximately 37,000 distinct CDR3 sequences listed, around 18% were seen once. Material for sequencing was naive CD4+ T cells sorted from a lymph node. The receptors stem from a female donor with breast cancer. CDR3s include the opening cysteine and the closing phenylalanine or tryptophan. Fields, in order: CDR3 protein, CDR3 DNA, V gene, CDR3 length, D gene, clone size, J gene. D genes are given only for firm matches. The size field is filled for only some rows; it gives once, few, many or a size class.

CASSHPGQGTDTQYF TGTGCCAGCAGCCATCCGGGACAGGGCACAGATACGCAGTATTTT TRBV5-5 15 TRBD1 many TRBJ2-3
CSARDRTTYNEQFF TGCAGTGCTAGAGACCGGACTACCTACAATGAGCAGTTCTTC TRBV20-1 14 . . TRBJ2-1
CASSLGDSGANVLTF TGTGCCAGCAGTTTGGGAGACTCTGGGGCCAACGTCCTGACTTTC TRBV12-3/TRBV12-4 15 . few TRBJ2-6
CASQPPGGITYNEQFF TGTGCCAGCCAACCTCCAGGCGGGATAACCTACAATGAGCAGTTCTTC TRBV7-2 16 . . TRBJ2-1
CSARRFSGGADTQYF TGCAGTGCTAGAAGGTTTAGCGGTGGCGCAGATACGCAGTATTTT TRBV20-1 15 . . TRBJ2-3
CATSEHGTGVSDTQYF TGTGCCACCAGTGAGCACGGGACAGGGGTATCAGATACGCAGTATTTT TRBV24-1 16 TRBD1 . TRBJ2-3
CASSSKDTANTEAFF TGCGCCAGCAGCTCAAAGGACACCGCGAACACTGAAGCTTTCTTT TRBV5-1 15 . . TRBJ1-1
CASSAPIRDTQYF TGTGCCAGCAGCGCCCCTATTAGGGATACGCAGTATTTT TRBV9 13 . few TRBJ2-3
CASRTQGTGELFF TGTGCCAGCAGGACACAGGGCACCGGGGAGCTGTTTTTT TRBV28 13 . . TRBJ2-2
CASSLAPGQRSGANVLTF TGTGCCAGCAGCTTGGCCCCGGGACAACGCTCTGGGGCCAACGTCCTGACTTTC TRBV7-3 18 . many TRBJ2-6
CASNRGGMGQPQHF TGTGCCAGTAACAGGGGGGGAATGGGTCAGCCCCAGCATTTT TRBV19 14 TRBD1 many TRBJ1-5
CASSLSDSMNTEAFF TGTGCCAGCAGCTTGTCCGATTCGATGAACACTGAAGCTTTCTTT TRBV7-9 15 . few TRBJ1-1
CSASPGQGAAYEQYF TGCAGTGCTAGCCCGGGACAGGGGGCGGCCTACGAGCAGTACTTC TRBV20-1 15 TRBD1 many TRBJ2-7
CATYAGGPGHEQFF TGTGCCACCTATGCGGGAGGGCCAGGTCATGAGCAGTTCTTC TRBV24-1 14 TRBD2 . TRBJ2-1
CSASPGTERVQETQYF TGCAGTGCTAGCCCTGGGACGGAGAGAGTCCAAGAGACCCAGTACTTC TRBV20-1 16 . many TRBJ2-5
CASSRPGQGETQYF TGTGCCAGCAGCCGGCCGGGACAGGGAGAGACCCAGTACTTC TRBV7-2 14 TRBD1 . TRBJ2-5
CASSRYETQYF TGTGCCAGCAGCCGATACGAGACCCAGTACTTC TRBV7-2 11 . few TRBJ2-5
CATSAPAGRDNEQSF TGTGCCACCAGTGCCCCAGCGGGAAGGGACAATGAGCAGTCCTTC TRBV24-1 15 . few TRBJ2-1
CASSLGTEGEKLFF TGCGCCAGCAGCCTAGGGACAGAAGGAGAAAAACTGTTTTTT TRBV5-1 14 TRBD1 . TRBJ1-4
CASRQTSWGEQFF TGTGCCAGCAGACAGACCTCTTGGGGGGAGCAGTTCTTC TRBV5-5 13 . many TRBJ2-1
CASSPQTGANVLTF TGTGCCAGCAGCCCCCAGACAGGGGCCAACGTCCTGACTTTC TRBV5-6 14 . . TRBJ2-6
CASTQTGGSYEQYF TGTGCCAGCACCCAAACTGGGGGCTCCTACGAGCAGTACTTC TRBV9 14 . few TRBJ2-7
CASRRDGNTDTQYF TGTGCCAGCAGGAGGGACGGAAACACAGATACGCAGTATTTT TRBV5-4 14 . few TRBJ2-3
CASSLTALAGGDTQYF TGTGCCAGCAGCTTAACAGCTCTAGCGGGAGGAGATACGCAGTATTTT TRBV7-3 16 TRBD2 few TRBJ2-3
CASSRSTTNAGELFF TGTGCCAGCAGCCGCTCTACAACGAACGCCGGGGAGCTGTTTTTT TRBV11-2 15 . few TRBJ2-2
CSARDPTGRGYGYTF TGCAGTGCTAGAGACCCTACGGGACGGGGGTATGGCTACACCTTC TRBV20-1 15 . many TRBJ1-2
CASSFGTGYGSTDTQYF TGTGCCAGCAGCTTCGGAACAGGTTACGGGAGCACAGATACGCAGTATTTT TRBV7-2 17 . few TRBJ2-3
CASSLVREQFF TGTGCCAGCAGCTTAGTTCGTGAGCAGTTCTTC TRBV7-2 11 . few TRBJ2-1
CSARDPLAGSTGELFF TGCAGTGCTAGAGACCCCCTAGCGGGATCTACCGGGGAGCTGTTTTTT TRBV20-1 16 TRBD2 . TRBJ2-2
CASSLGPSGTHDEQFF TGCGCCAGCAGCTTGGGACCCAGCGGGACCCACGATGAGCAGTTCTTC TRBV5-1 16 TRBD2 . TRBJ2-1
CASSLGLAGNYNEQFF TGTGCCAGCAGCTTAGGACTAGCGGGAAACTACAATGAGCAGTTCTTC TRBV7-9 16 TRBD2 few TRBJ2-1
CASSLNWFYEQYF TGTGCCAGCAGTTTAAACTGGTTTTACGAGCAGTACTTC TRBV12-3/TRBV12-4 13 . many TRBJ2-7
CASSPLAGGTGELFF TGTGCCAGCAGTCCGCTAGCGGGGGGGACCGGGGAGCTGTTTTTT TRBV12-3/TRBV12-4 15 TRBD2 few TRBJ2-2
CASGTSGSEARALADTQYF TGTGCCAGCGGGACTAGCGGGAGTGAAGCTCGAGCCCTAGCAGATACGCAGTATTTT TRBV6-5 19 TRBD2 . TRBJ2-3
CASSSGTSNSPLHF TGTGCCAGCAGCTCCGGGACAAGTAATTCACCCCTCCACTTT TRBV11-1 14 . once TRBJ1-6
CASSPQRGTDTQYF TGTGCCAGCAGCCCCCAGCGGGGGACAGATACGCAGTATTTT TRBV7-2 14 TRBD2 few TRBJ2-3
CASSTDQDRRVNEQFF TGTGCCAGCAGTACAGACCAAGACAGGCGGGTCAATGAGCAGTTCTTC TRBV6-5 16 . . TRBJ2-1
CASSYHRDNTEAFF TGTGCCAGCAGTTACCACAGGGACAACACTGAAGCTTTCTTT TRBV6-6 14 . . TRBJ1-1
CSVSDGLLMNTEAFF TGCAGCGTTTCCGACGGCCTATTAATGAACACTGAAGCTTTCTTT TRBV29-1 15 . few TRBJ1-1
CASSLDPRISAQHF TGTGCCAGCAGCTTGGACCCGAGAATTTCAGCCCAGCATTTT TRBV5-5 14 . few TRBJ1-5
CSAEGDQNTGELFF TGCAGTGCTGAAGGGGATCAGAACACCGGGGAGCTGTTTTTT TRBV20-1 14 . . TRBJ2-2
CASSPTPSGSYEQYF TGTGCCAGCAGCCCGACCCCTAGCGGGAGCTACGAGCAGTACTTC TRBV5-4 15 TRBD2 few TRBJ2-7
CASSVGDSGPETQYF TGTGCCAGCAGCGTAGGAGACAGTGGCCCAGAGACCCAGTACTTC TRBV9 15 . few TRBJ2-5
CASSPLGQGNTEAFF TGTGCCAGCTCACCACTTGGACAGGGGAACACTGAAGCTTTCTTT TRBV18 15 TRBD1 few TRBJ1-1
CATRDQTYEQYF TGTGCCACCCGGGACCAAACCTACGAGCAGTACTTC TRBV6-6 12 . many TRBJ2-7
CSPMGAGETQYF TGCAGTCCTATGGGGGCGGGGGAGACCCAGTACTTC TRBV20-1 12 . many TRBJ2-5
CASSFLDSSYEQYF TGCGCCAGCAGCTTCTTAGATAGCTCCTACGAGCAGTACTTC TRBV5-1 14 . . TRBJ2-7
CSAGTGTGSRRGYTF TGCAGTGCTGGAACCGGGACAGGGTCACGCCGTGGCTACACCTTC TRBV20-1 15 TRBD1 many TRBJ1-2